The entry below describes one T cell receptor (beta chain). What it recognizes is unknown. Per germline, CDR1 LNHNV and CDR2 YYDKDF (reference sequence). V was pared by 0 bases and J by 5 bases, with 17 bases between. The CDR3 sequence is 16 residues long. A single record per CDR3 protein comes from TCRdb applying MiXCR to the 5' RACE reads. The sample holds some 840,000 distinct CDR3 sequences, around 11% seen once. The sample originates from a study of CD8 T cells in ankylosing spondylitis. Study conclusions and caveats: Enrichment of disease-linked clones was reportedly significant in matched ankylosing spondylitis synovial fluid. There was a TCR beta motif, made of roughly eight highly homologous variants, that appeared characteristic of ankylosing spondylitis blood.

Sequenced input: blood, either unsorted or a sorted T cell fraction (not recorded which). The chain has TRBV15 and TRBJ2-7; tentatively, D is TRBD2 (5 bases). The TCR sequence derives from a male donor with ankylosing spondylitis. The CDR3 reads CATSRDLNGKVNEQYF. CDR3 DNA: TGTGCCACCAGCAGAGATCTTAACGGGAAGGTGAACGAGCAGTACTTC.